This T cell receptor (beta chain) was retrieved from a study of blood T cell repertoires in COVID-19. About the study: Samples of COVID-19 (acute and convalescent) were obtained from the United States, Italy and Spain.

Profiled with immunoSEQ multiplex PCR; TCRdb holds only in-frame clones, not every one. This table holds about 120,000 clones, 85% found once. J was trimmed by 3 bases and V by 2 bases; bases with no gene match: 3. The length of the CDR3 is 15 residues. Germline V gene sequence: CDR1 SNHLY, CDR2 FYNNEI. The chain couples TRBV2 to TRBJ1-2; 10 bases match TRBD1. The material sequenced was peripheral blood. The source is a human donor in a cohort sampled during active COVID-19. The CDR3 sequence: CASSERTGGDYGYTF. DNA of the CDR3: TGTGCCAGCAGTGAACGGACAGGGGGGGACTATGGCTACACCTTC. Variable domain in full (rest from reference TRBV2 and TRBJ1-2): EPEVTQTPSHQVTQMGQEVILRCVPISNHLYFYWYRQILGQKVEFLVSFYNNEISEKSEIFDDQFSVERPDGSNFTLKIRSTKLEDSAMYFCASSERTGGDYGYTFGSGTRLTVV.